The present entry profiles one T cell receptor beta chain with its context. Its target is unknown. Primers: 60 Vbeta forward and 13 Jbeta reverse. TCRdb's table, derived via immunoSEQ multiplex PCR, lists solely in-frame clones and lacks some. The profile covers over 150,000 clones, with just under 80% appearing a single time and over 1% taken by the ten largest. The source of the sample is a study of cytomegalovirus exposure and HLA in healthy donors. With V trimmed by 5 bases and J by 4 bases, 5 bases remained unmatched. CDR1 SGHTA and CDR2 FQGNSA come from the germline V gene. The CDR3 totals 16 residues. Study findings and constraints: A later analysis showed TCR association rates differing by HLA locus, peaking at DRB1 and lowest at HLA-C.

V and J are TRBV7-2 and TRBJ2-2; 12 nucleotides align to TRBD1. The source is a woman between 50 and 59 years old in good health and CMV-seronegative. The specimen was PBMCs. In DNA, the CDR3 is TGTGCCAGCAGCCCGGGACAGGGGGCGCGCACCGGGGAGCTGTTTTTT. Its translation: CASSPGQGARTGELFF.